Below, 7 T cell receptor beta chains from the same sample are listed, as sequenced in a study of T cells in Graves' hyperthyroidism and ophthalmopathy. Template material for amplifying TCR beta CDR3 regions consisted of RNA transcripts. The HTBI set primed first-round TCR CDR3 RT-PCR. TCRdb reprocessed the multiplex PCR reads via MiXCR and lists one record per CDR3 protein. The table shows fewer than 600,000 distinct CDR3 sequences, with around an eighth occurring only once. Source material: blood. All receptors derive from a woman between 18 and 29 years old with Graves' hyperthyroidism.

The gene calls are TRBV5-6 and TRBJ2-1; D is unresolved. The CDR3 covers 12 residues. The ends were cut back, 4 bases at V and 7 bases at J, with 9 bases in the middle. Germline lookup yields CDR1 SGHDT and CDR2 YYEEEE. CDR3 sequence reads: CASSTGANEQFF. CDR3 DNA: TGTGCCAGCAGCACTGGCGCGAATGAGCAGTTCTTC.

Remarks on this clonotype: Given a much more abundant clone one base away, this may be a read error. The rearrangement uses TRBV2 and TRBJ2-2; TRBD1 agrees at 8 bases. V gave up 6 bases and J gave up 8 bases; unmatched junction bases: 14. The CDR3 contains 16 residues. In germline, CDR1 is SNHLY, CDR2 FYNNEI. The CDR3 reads CASRDRMQGTGGELFF. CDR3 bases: TGTGCCAGCAGGGACAGGATGCAGGGGACAGGTGGGGAGCTGTTTTTT. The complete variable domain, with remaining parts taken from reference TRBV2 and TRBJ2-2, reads EPEVTQTPSHQVTQMGQEVILRCVPISNHLYFYWYRQILGQKVEFLVSFYNNEISEKSEIFDDQFSVERPDGSNFTLKIRSTKLEDSAMYFCASRDRMQGTGGELFFGEGSRLTVL.

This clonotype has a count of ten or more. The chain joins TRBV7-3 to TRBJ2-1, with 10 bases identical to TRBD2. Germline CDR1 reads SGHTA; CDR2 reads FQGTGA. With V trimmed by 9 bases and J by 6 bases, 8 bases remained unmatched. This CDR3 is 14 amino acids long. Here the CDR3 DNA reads TGTGCCAGTACTAAGCGGGAGGGGGTCAATGAGCAGTTCTTC. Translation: CASTKREGVNEQFF. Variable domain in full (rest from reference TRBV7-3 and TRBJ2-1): GAGVSQTPSNKVTEKGKYVELRCDPISGHTALYWYRQSLGQGPEFLIYFQGTGAADDSGLPNDRFFAVRPEGSVSTLKIQRTERGDSAVYLCASTKREGVNEQFFGPGTRLTVL.

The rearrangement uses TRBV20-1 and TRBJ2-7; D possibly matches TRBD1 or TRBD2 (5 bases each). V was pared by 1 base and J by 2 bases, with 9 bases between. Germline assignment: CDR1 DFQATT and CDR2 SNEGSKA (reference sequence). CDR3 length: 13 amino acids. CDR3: CSARGDRAYEQYF. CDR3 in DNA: TGCAGTGCTAGAGGGGACCGAGCCTACGAGCAGTACTTC.

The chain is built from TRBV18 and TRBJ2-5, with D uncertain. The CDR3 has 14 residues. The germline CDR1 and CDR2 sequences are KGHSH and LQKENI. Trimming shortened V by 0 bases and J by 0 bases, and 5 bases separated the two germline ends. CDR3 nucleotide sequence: TGTGCCAGCTCACCACCGCTGTACCAAGAGACCCAGTACTTC. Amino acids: CASSPPLYQETQYF.

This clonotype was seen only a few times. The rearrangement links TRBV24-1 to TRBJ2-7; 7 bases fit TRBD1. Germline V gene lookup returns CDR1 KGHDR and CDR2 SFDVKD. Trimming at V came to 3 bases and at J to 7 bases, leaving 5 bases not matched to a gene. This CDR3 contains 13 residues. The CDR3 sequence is CATSDQQGWEQYF. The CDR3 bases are TGTGCCACCAGTGATCAACAGGGGTGGGAGCAGTACTTC.

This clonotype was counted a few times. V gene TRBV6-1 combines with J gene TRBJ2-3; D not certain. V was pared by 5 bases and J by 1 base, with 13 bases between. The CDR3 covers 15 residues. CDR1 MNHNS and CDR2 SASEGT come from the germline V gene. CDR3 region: CASSPPPGRTDTQYF. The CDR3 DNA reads TGTGCCAGCAGTCCCCCCCCCGGGCGCACAGATACGCAGTATTTT.